This entry concerns a single T cell receptor beta chain. Its cognate antigen is unknown. These data originate in a study of Tregs in tolerant kidney transplant recipients. Study-wide findings and caveats: Few patients were studied, so findings need validation in larger groups.

Trimming took off 6 bases at V and 5 bases at J, with 16 bases between the two ends. Looked up from germline, CDR1 is SGHAT and CDR2 is FQNNGV. This CDR3 is 14 amino acids long. Sequenced by immunoSEQ multiplex PCR; TCRdb stores in-frame clones only, minus some. This sample has some 68,000 clones, with 84% found just once. The rearrangement joins TRBV11-2 to TRBJ1-1, with a weak D call TRBD1 (6 bases). This TCR was recovered from a human donor in good health. The sample taken for sequencing was CD4+ T cells from blood. CDR3 bases: TGTGCCAGCAGAAAACTACAGGGTTGGACTGAAGCTTTCTTT. It encodes CASRKLQGWTEAFF.